Shown below are 9 T cell receptor beta chains from a single sample sequenced in a study of shared clonotypes between healthy human individuals. The table came from immunoSEQ multiplex PCR; TCRdb's copy has only in-frame clones and leaves some out. Among 2 million or so clones, 85% to 95% were seen once, and the ten largest hold 0.85% to 1.3%. Naive CD8 cells, CD45RO-negative and positively selected for CCR7, excluded terminally differentiated effector memory CD45RA+ cells. The sample comprised naive CD8+ T cells sorted from blood. Receptors originate from a man younger than 35 in good health.

The gene calls are TRBV13 and TRBJ2-3; D is possibly TRBD2 (5 bases). This CDR3 is 13 amino acids long. From germline, CDR1 is PRHDT and CDR2 FYEKMQ (reference sequence). V gave up 7 bases and J gave up 4 bases, with 12 bases separating them. CDR3 in amino acids: CASTSLRADTQYF. CDR3 nucleotide sequence: TGTGCCAGCACCTCCCTGCGGGCAGATACGCAGTATTTT.

The chain couples TRBV5-6 to TRBJ1-1, with D tentatively TRBD1 (5 bases). Germline CDR1 SGHDT, CDR2 YYEEEE. Trimming left V 7 bases short and J 6 bases short, with 16 bases between. The CDR3 covers 13 residues. CDR3 loop: CASGYGGDSEAFF. The CDR3 DNA reads as TGTGCCAGCGGATATGGAGGGGACTCTGAAGCTTTCTTT. The variable domain in full, with the rest retrieved from reference TRBV5-6 and TRBJ1-1, is DAGVTQSPTHLIKTRGQQVTLRCSPKSGHDTVSWYQQALGQGPQFIFQYYEEEERQRGNFPDRFSGHQFPNYSSELNVNALLLGDSALYLCASGYGGDSEAFFGQGTRLTVV.

V usage is TRBV19 and J usage is TRBJ2-5; TRBD2 matches 9 bases. The J call may be incorrect, as the DNA end agrees better with TRBJ2-7. The CDR3 consists of 14 residues. CDR1 is LNHDA and CDR2 is SQIVND in the germline V gene (reference sequence). The CDR3 loop is CASSAIAGVDEQYF. The DNA of the CDR3 is TGTGCCAGTAGTGCTATAGCGGGGGTCGACGAGCAGTACTTC.

To note about this clone: The same CDR3 is also encoded by other DNA sequences in this sample. The chain uses TRBV27 and TRBJ2-1; D unresolved. The CDR3 loop spans 14 amino acids. The germline V and J ends were trimmed by 2 bases and 0 bases, with 5 bases remaining between them. Per the germline V gene, CDR1 is MNHEY and CDR2 is SMNVEV (reference sequence). CDR3 region: CASSLTVSYNEQFF. In DNA form, the CDR3 reads TGTGCCAGCAGTTTAACGGTCTCCTACAATGAGCAGTTCTTC.

The chain is built from TRBV5-5 and TRBJ2-7, with D unclear. CDR1 is SGHKS, CDR2 YYEKEE, per germline (reference sequence). The germline V and J ends were trimmed by 0 bases and 5 bases, with 15 bases remaining between them. The CDR3 runs to 15 residues. DNA of the CDR3: TGTGCCAGCAGCTTGGCCATTCGGACGGTCCACGAGCAGTACTTC. Translated, it gives CASSLAIRTVHEQYF.

V usage is TRBV7-9 and J usage is TRBJ1-5; possible D gene TRBD1, 6 bases. The CDR3 length is 15 residues. Looked up from germline, CDR1 is SEHNR and CDR2 is FQNEAQ (reference sequence). Trimming stripped 5 bases from V and 1 base from J, with 12 bases between. The CDR3 spells CASSLNTGSNQPQHF. For the CDR3, the DNA is TGTGCCAGCAGCCTCAACACAGGGAGCAATCAGCCCCAGCATTTT.

This clone was seen once. The chain carries TRBV6-5 and TRBJ2-7, with 10 bases fitting TRBD2. The CDR3 loop spans 15 amino acids. The V gene end was trimmed by 6 bases and the J gene end by 0 bases; junction bases not matched to a gene: 5. CDR1 and CDR2 from the germline V gene are MNHEY and SVGAGI. The CDR3 DNA follows: TGTGCCAGCAGGGGGGGACTAGCGCACTCCTACGAGCAGTACTTC. This encodes CASRGGLAHSYEQYF.

CDR3 nucleotides: TGTGCCAGTAGCCTATCCTGGCAGGGGGGCTACGAGCAGTACTTC. It is translated as CASSLSWQGGYEQYF. The genes are TRBV19 and TRBJ2-7; possible D gene TRBD1, 7 bases. This CDR3 is 15 amino acids long. V was cut by 6 bases and J by 3 bases, with 18 bases left in between. Per germline, CDR1 LNHDA and CDR2 SQIVND (reference sequence).

This chain uses TRBV6-6 with TRBJ2-1; 12 bases are shared with TRBD1. The CDR3 runs to 15 residues. Germline values: CDR1 MNHNY, CDR2 SVGAGI (reference sequence). Germline trimming cut 8 bases from V and 1 base from J; bases unmatched to any gene: 3. The CDR3 loop is CASGTGGTSYNEQFF. In DNA form, the CDR3 reads TGTGCCAGCGGGACAGGGGGCACGTCCTACAATGAGCAGTTCTTC.